These T cell receptor beta chains were read from a single sample in a study of Ad26.COV2.S vaccination and SARS-CoV-2 variants. Profiled with immunoSEQ multiplex PCR; TCRdb holds only in-frame clones, not every one. Of about 320,000 clones listed, roughly nine tenths were seen once; the top ten hold 4.5% to 7%. Here the sequenced sample was peripheral blood, taken in a trial of Ad26.COV2.S vaccine versus placebo. Every receptor here comes from a person between 18 and 65 years old who received the Ad26.COV2.S COVID-19 vaccine or a placebo. Both conserved end residues are part of each CDR3. Each record gives: V gene, J gene, CDR3 protein.

TRBV5-4	TRBJ1-1	CASSLQGQNTEAFF
TRBV11-2	TRBJ1-1	CASSLGRGTTEAFF
TRBV7-2	TRBJ2-5	CASSLDRGAETQYF
TRBV9	TRBJ1-2	CASSVEPVQGYGYTF
TRBV27	TRBJ2-3	CASSLSTGTDTQYF
TRBV6-5	TRBJ2-3	CASRMPTLDTQYF
TRBV19	TRBJ2-1	CASTAGVSRGSYNEQFF
TRBV12-5	TRBJ2-1	CASGLVLAASSYNEQFF
TRBV3-1/TRBV3-2	TRBJ1-2	CASSQGWSYTF
TRBV2	TRBJ2-3	CASTGQGGTDTQYF
TRBV24-1	TRBJ2-1	CATSGSSYNEQFF
TRBV30	TRBJ2-1	CAWSVHRGAYNEQFF
TRBV7-9	TRBJ1-1	CASSLALRDTEAFF
TRBV5-5	TRBJ1-5	CASSLTGPAAPQHF
TRBV29-1	TRBJ1-3	CSVEGPWTGELGTSSGNTIYF
TRBV7-6	TRBJ2-5	CASSFSGTQIQETQYF
TRBV9	TRBJ2-2	CASSPSSGTKTGELFF
TRBV11-2	TRBJ2-1	CASSGEGFYNEQFF
TRBV19	TRBJ1-4	CASTDLNRSPEKLFF
TRBV7-6	TRBJ2-1	CASSLARAGAADEQFF
TRBV3-1/TRBV3-2	TRBJ2-1	CASSQVLAGSGYNEQFF
TRBV6-5	TRBJ1-2	CASRPTGTGLGYTF
TRBV24-1	TRBJ2-1	CATTPGGQRYDEQFF
TRBV19	TRBJ2-2	CASSIISRVNTGELFF
TRBV4-1	TRBJ1-2	CASSQEGSINGYTF
TRBV12-5	TRBJ2-2	CASGFPTGGAGTSLTGELFF
TRBV27	TRBJ1-1	CASSLGPAVGEAFF
TRBV6-1	TRBJ2-5	CASSEAGDYQETQYF
TRBV6-1	TRBJ2-6	CASSGQDSFSGANVLTF
TRBV12-3/TRBV12-4	TRBJ1-1	CASRPGGQEAFF
TRBV6-5	TRBJ1-2	CASSNRGNYGYTF
TRBV6-2/TRBV6-3	TRBJ1-5	CASSYGVGRQPQHF
TRBV5-1	TRBJ2-3	CASTSTGVSTDTQYF
TRBV7-9	TRBJ1-6	CASSSPGPSPLHF
TRBV2	TRBJ2-1	CASSVLNNEQFF
TRBV19	TRBJ2-7	CASSPLTGGYEQYF
TRBV5-3	TRBJ2-2	CARSWVGFANTGELFF
TRBV30	TRBJ1-4	CASGYGGRSEKLFF
TRBV6-2/TRBV6-3	TRBJ2-3	CASSGEAGGYTDTQYF
TRBV7-3	TRBJ2-3	CASSVGLAGATQYF
TRBV4-1	TRBJ1-6	CASSPIGQRAQRSPLHF
TRBV6-2/TRBV6-3	TRBJ2-3	CASSPIVFGTQYF
TRBV3-1/TRBV3-2	TRBJ1-4	CASSQERARALFF
TRBV6-2/TRBV6-3	TRBJ1-5	CASSGDESNQPQHF
TRBV5-1	TRBJ1-5	CASDRQGGGQPQHF
TRBV14	TRBJ1-3	CASSHLGSAGGNTIYF
TRBV7-2	TRBJ1-2	CASSGTGYEGYGYTF
TRBV10-3	TRBJ2-1	CAIRELVSNEQFF
TRBV4-1	TRBJ2-7	CASSHMVGEQSYEQYF
TRBV29-1	TRBJ1-1	CSVTGAAGGTEAFF
TRBV5-4	TRBJ1-1	CASSSHVTGFEAFF
TRBV14	TRBJ1-1	CASSRPPTNEAFF
TRBV19	TRBJ2-1	CASSRRDGQSEQFF
TRBV5-1	TRBJ2-5	CASSLSSGGIQETQYF
TRBV5-1	TRBJ1-3	CASSFEGSGNTIYF